Each of the 30 T cell receptor beta chains below was sequenced from the same sample in a study of control samples from healthy donors and cancer patients. Clones were read by immunoSEQ multiplex PCR, and TCRdb kept only the in-frame ones, dropping some. The sample shows around 170,000 clones, around 94% of them seen only once. Sequencing was done on a sample of blood. These TCRs come from a man under 40 in good health.

The V and J genes are TRBV30 and TRBJ1-2; 8 bases are a match to TRBD1. Trimming took 7 bases from V and 1 from J; bases not matched to a gene: 5. Per the germline V gene, CDR1 is GTSNPN and CDR2 is SVGIG (reference sequence). The CDR3 has 13 residues. CDR3 coding DNA: TGTGCCTCCTTCGACAGGGGTAACTATGGCTACACCTTC. Residues: CASFDRGNYGYTF.

The DNA of the CDR3 is TGCGCCAGCAGGAAATATGGCTACACCTTC. The encoded protein is CASRKYGYTF. The chain combines TRBV23-1 with TRBJ1-2; D unresolved. TRBV23-1 is classed as an ORF, of uncertain function. The V gene lost 6 bases and the J gene lost 5 bases, with 4 bases spanning the gap. This CDR3 comprises 10 residues.

This chain joins TRBV4-3 and TRBJ1-4; D is undetermined. V shed 0 bases and J shed 7 bases, with 6 bases lying between them. CDR1 and CDR2 (germline): LGHNA, YSLEER. The CDR3 consists of 13 residues. The CDR3 sequence is CASSQEGSEKLFF. CDR3 sequence (DNA): TGCGCCAGCAGCCAAGAAGGTAGTGAAAAACTGTTTTTT.

This clone was counted only a few times. The chain links TRBV12-3 or TRBV12-4 to TRBJ1-2; 7 nucleotides line up with TRBD1. The ends lost 7 bases at V and 4 bases at J; junction bases unmatched: 6. This CDR3 is 13 amino acids long. The CDR3: CASTPGQSYGYTF. Written as DNA, the CDR3 is TGTGCCAGCACCCCGGGACAGTCCTATGGCTACACCTTC.

The chain uses TRBV7-9 and TRBJ1-1; D ambiguous. This CDR3 contains 14 residues. Germline CDR1 and CDR2: SEHNR and FQNEAQ (reference sequence). V lost 5 bases and J 3 bases, leaving 13 bases between the germline ends. The CDR3 loop is CASSPDTLHTEAFF. The CDR3 DNA follows: TGTGCCAGCAGCCCCGATACCCTCCACACTGAAGCTTTCTTT.

This rearrangement joins TRBV18 to TRBJ1-2; TRBD1 matches at 7 bases. Germline values: CDR1 KGHSH, CDR2 LQKENI. The V segment lost 1 base and the J segment 7 bases; nucleotides outside the gene matches: 9. The CDR3 has 15 residues. Here the CDR3 reads CASSPLYTGESGYTF. The CDR3 coding sequence is TGTGCCAGCTCACCACTTTACACAGGGGAGTCTGGCTACACCTTC.

CDR3 in amino acids: CAWSPPLAGGWFTGELFF. The CDR3 coding sequence is TGTGCCTGGAGTCCGCCCCTAGCGGGGGGGTGGTTTACCGGGGAGCTGTTTTTT. This rearrangement joins TRBV30 to TRBJ2-2; 12 bases map to TRBD2. The germline V gene has CDR1 GTSNPN and CDR2 SVGIG (reference sequence). CDR3 length: 18 residues. J gave up 5 bases and V 2 bases, and 12 bases lay outside the gene matches.

The chain employs TRBV28 and TRBJ1-1, with D hard to call. Per germline, CDR1 MDHEN and CDR2 SYDVKM. V dropped 6 bases and J dropped 5 bases, with 19 bases sitting between them. This CDR3 is 15 amino acids long. The DNA of the CDR3 is TGTGCCAGCAGCTTACACGAATCCGGAAGAACTGAAGCTTTCTTT. Translation: CASSLHESGRTEAFF.

This chain links TRBV7-8 with TRBJ2-3, with 10 nucleotides matching TRBD1. The CDR3 consists of 14 residues. Germline V gives CDR1 SGHVS, CDR2 FQNEAQ. After removal of 3 bases from V and 5 bases from J, the junction contained 2 bases not matched to a gene. The CDR3 spells CASSLGQGLDTQYF. In nucleotides, the CDR3 is TGTGCCAGCAGCTTGGGACAGGGGCTAGATACGCAGTATTTT.

The V and J genes are TRBV5-1 and TRBJ2-2, with D uncertain. Germline CDR1 reads SGHRS; CDR2 reads YFSETQ. The CDR3 runs 14 residues. Trimming removed 3 bases at V and 4 bases at J, with 10 bases between. CDR3 in amino acids: CASSSQGFTGELFF. For the CDR3, the DNA is TGCGCCAGCAGCTCACAAGGATTCACCGGGGAGCTGTTTTTT.

This chain connects TRBV28 to TRBJ2-7, with a tentative D call TRBD2 (5 bases). Trimming pared 6 bases from V and 2 bases from J, leaving 8 bases between. This CDR3 comprises 12 residues. Germline values: CDR1 MDHEN, CDR2 SYDVKM. The CDR3 region is CASRAATYEQYF. The CDR3 coding sequence is TGTGCCAGCAGAGCGGCCACCTACGAGCAGTACTTC.

The CDR3 loop is CASSNRVETQYF. CDR3 in DNA: TGTGCCAGCAGTAACAGGGTAGAGACCCAGTACTTC. The gene calls are TRBV12-3 or TRBV12-4 and TRBJ2-5; perhaps TRBD1 as D (6 bases). The CDR3 extends over 12 amino acids. The V end was cut by 5 bases, the J end by 4 bases, with 8 bases between.

This clone has just one count. V and J are TRBV19 and TRBJ1-1, with D perhaps TRBD1 (5 bases). Between the trimmed V and J ends, which lost 3 bases and 4 bases, there was a span of 15 bases. Germline-derived CDR1 and CDR2 are LNHDA and SQIVND (reference sequence). The CDR3 totals 15 residues. CDR3 residues: CASSITSSGSTEAFF. The CDR3, as DNA: TGTGCCAGTAGTATCACCAGCTCAGGGAGCACTGAAGCTTTCTTT.

The chain employs TRBV2 and TRBJ2-7, with D perhaps TRBD1 or TRBD2 (5 bases each). V was pared by 2 bases and J by 6 bases, with 14 bases between. The germline V gene has CDR1 SNHLY and CDR2 FYNNEI. This CDR3 is 14 amino acids long. CDR3 in amino acids: CASSESMGVLEQYF. For the CDR3, the DNA is TGTGCCAGCAGTGAAAGTATGGGGGTCCTCGAGCAGTACTTC.

J is TRBJ2-6 and V is TRBV10-1; D is perhaps TRBD1 or TRBD2 (5 bases each). Looked up from germline, CDR1 is WNHNN and CDR2 is SYGVQD (reference sequence). V was shortened by 5 bases and J by 2 bases, with 13 bases between the two germline ends. The CDR3 sequence is 16 residues long. CDR3: CASSPTRGAGANVLTF. CDR3 nucleotides: TGCGCCAGCAGTCCAACCCGGGGCGCTGGGGCCAACGTCCTGACTTTC.

V gene TRBV5-4 combines with J gene TRBJ2-7, with D possibly being TRBD1 (7 bases). The CDR3 runs 15 residues. The germline gives CDR1 SGHNT, CDR2 YYREEE (reference sequence). V lost 0 bases and J 2 bases, leaving 12 bases between the germline ends. The CDR3 here is CASSLDGRGAYEQYF. CDR3 bases: TGTGCCAGCAGCTTGGATGGCAGGGGGGCCTACGAGCAGTACTTC.

As to this clone: The sample holds other DNA sequences that translate to the same CDR3. The rearrangement joins TRBV28 to TRBJ2-7, with no clear D. The germline V gene has CDR1 MDHEN and CDR2 SYDVKM. The CDR3 sequence is 11 residues long. The V and J ends lost 5 bases and 2 bases respectively, with 4 bases between them. This chain's CDR3 is CASSLTYEQYF. In DNA, the CDR3 is TGTGCCAGCAGTCTCACCTACGAGCAGTACTTC. The entire variable domain, with the rest obtained from reference TRBV28 and TRBJ2-7, is as follows: DVKVTQSSRYLVKRTGEKVFLECVQDMDHENMFWYRQDPGLGLRLIYFSYDVKMKEKGDIPEGYSVSREKKERFSLILESASTNQTSMYLCASSLTYEQYFGPGTRLTVT.

The genes are TRBV6-5 and TRBJ2-2; D is undetermined. This CDR3 contains 13 residues. Per the germline V gene, CDR1 is MNHEY and CDR2 is SVGAGI. V lost 6 bases and J lost 4, with 9 bases in between. CDR3 in amino acids: CASRPQSTGELFF. For the CDR3, the DNA is TGTGCCAGCAGACCCCAGAGCACCGGGGAGCTGTTTTTT.

The J gene is TRBJ1-5, the V gene TRBV27, with D maybe TRBD1 (5 bases). CDR1 and CDR2 (germline): MNHEY, SMNVEV (reference sequence). The V end was cut by 5 bases, the J end by 1 base, with 9 bases between. There are 14 residues in the CDR3. Written as DNA, the CDR3 is TGTGCCAGCAGTGGGGGTAACAGCAATCAGCCCCAGCATTTT. Residues: CASSGGNSNQPQHF.

The chain carries TRBV5-4 and TRBJ1-4; weak D call: TRBD1 (5 bases). The CDR3 contains 13 residues. The germline V and J ends were trimmed by 2 bases and 8 bases, with 10 bases remaining between them. Germline V gives CDR1 SGHNT, CDR2 YYREEE (reference sequence). The CDR3 DNA follows: TGTGCCAGCAGCTTTAATCGGGGCGAAAAACTGTTTTTT. This gives the protein CASSFNRGEKLFF. Together with reference TRBV5-4 and TRBJ1-4, the CDR3 gives the full variable domain: ETGVTQSPTHLIKTRGQQVTLRCSSQSGHNTVSWYQQALGQGPQFIFQYYREEENGRGNFPPRFSGLQFPNYSSELNVNALELDDSALYLCASSFNRGEKLFFGSGTQLSVL.

The genes are TRBV3-1 (or the pseudogene TRBV3-2) and TRBJ2-3; D ambiguous. The CDR3 is 13 amino acids. The germline V and J ends were trimmed by 1 base and 5 bases, with 7 bases remaining between them. Germline values: CDR1 LGHDT, CDR2 YNNKEL (reference sequence). The CDR3 region has the DNA TGTGCCAGCAGCCAAGGAGTCCAAGATACGCAGTATTTT. Protein sequence: CASSQGVQDTQYF.

The chain has TRBV3-1 (or the pseudogene TRBV3-2) and TRBJ1-6; 9 bases match TRBD1. Germline V gene data show CDR1 as LGHDT and CDR2 as YNNKEL (reference sequence). The V segment lost 1 base and the J segment 11 bases; nucleotides outside the gene matches: 6. The CDR3 has 15 amino acids. The CDR3 bases are TGTGCCAGCAGCCAAGTGGGACAGGGTATGACACCCCTCCACTTT. Translation gives CASSQVGQGMTPLHF.

The rearrangement joins TRBV10-3 to TRBJ1-1; D is unclear. The V end was cut by 4 bases, the J end by 4 bases, with 10 bases between. CDR3 length: 13 amino acids. Germline values: CDR1 ENHRY, CDR2 SYGVKD. The CDR3 DNA is TGTGCCATCAGTGCTTCCGTTGGCACTGAAGCTTTCTTT. It yields the protein CAISASVGTEAFF.

This rearrangement joins TRBV5-6 to TRBJ1-2, with D hard to call. Trimming pared 2 bases from V and 4 bases from J, leaving 9 bases between. Germline V gene data show CDR1 as SGHDT and CDR2 as YYEEEE. CDR3 length equals 13 residues. The CDR3 sequence: CASSFPESYGYTF. DNA of the CDR3: TGTGCCAGCAGCTTTCCAGAATCCTATGGCTACACCTTC.

The chain joins TRBV14 to TRBJ2-7; D may match TRBD1 or TRBD2 (5 bases each). Trimming took off 0 bases at V and 7 bases at J, with 10 bases between the two ends. Germline V CDR1 and CDR2: SGHDN, FVKESK. The CDR3 length is 13 residues. The CDR3 region is CASSQDPEGEQYF. For the CDR3, the DNA is TGTGCCAGCAGCCAAGATCCCGAGGGGGAGCAGTACTTC.

This rearrangement joins TRBV29-1 to TRBJ2-1; 7 bases are a match to TRBD2. This CDR3 is 17 amino acids long. CDR1 and CDR2 from the germline V gene are SQVTM and ANQGSEA. V gave up 1 base and J gave up 0 bases; unmatched junction bases: 9. The chain's CDR3 is CSVEGVAGEGSYNEQFF. As DNA, the CDR3 is TGCAGCGTTGAAGGAGTTGCGGGAGAAGGCTCCTACAATGAGCAGTTCTTC.

The rearrangement joins TRBV24-1 to TRBJ2-3, with 7 bases lining up with TRBD1. This CDR3 has 15 amino acids. The junction had 5 bases not matched to a gene; V was cut back by 3 bases and J by 3 bases. Germline values: CDR1 KGHDR, CDR2 SFDVKD. The chain's CDR3 is CATSDRQGETDTQYF. The DNA of the CDR3 is TGTGCCACCAGTGATCGACAGGGAGAAACAGATACGCAGTATTTT.

The rearrangement links TRBV6-6 to TRBJ2-7; D is perhaps TRBD2 (6 bases). Trimming took 5 bases from V and 3 from J, leaving 17 bases between them. This CDR3 has 15 amino acids. The germline V gene has CDR1 MNHNY and CDR2 SVGAGI (reference sequence). The CDR3 coding sequence is TGTGCCAGCAGTAGATATAGGGAGGCTCGCTACGAGCAGTACTTC. Protein: CASSRYREARYEQYF.

The V call is TRBV7-8, the J call TRBJ2-1; tentative D call: TRBD1 (6 bases). V was cut by 1 base and J by 0 bases, with 7 bases left in between. The germline gives CDR1 SGHVS, CDR2 FQNEAQ. The CDR3 has 15 amino acids. The CDR3 sequence: CASSLEGGSYNEQFF. DNA of the CDR3: TGTGCCAGCAGCTTAGAAGGGGGCTCCTACAATGAGCAGTTCTTC.

The rearrangement links TRBV5-1 to TRBJ1-1, with a tentative D call TRBD1 (5 bases). Per germline, CDR1 SGHRS and CDR2 YFSETQ. This CDR3 is 16 amino acids long. Deletions cut 4 bases from V and 4 bases from J, with 20 bases between. In nucleotides, the CDR3 is TGCGCCAGCAGCCGGGGAGGGGCGGGTTCGGGCACTGAAGCTTTCTTT. It codes for CASSRGGAGSGTEAFF. Based on the CDR3 plus reference TRBV5-1 and TRBJ1-1, the full variable domain is KAGVTQTPRYLIKTRGQQVTLSCSPISGHRSVSWYQQTPGQGLQFLFEYFSETQRNKGNFPGRFSGRQFSNSRSEMNVSTLELGDSALYLCASSRGGAGSGTEAFFGQGTRLTVV.